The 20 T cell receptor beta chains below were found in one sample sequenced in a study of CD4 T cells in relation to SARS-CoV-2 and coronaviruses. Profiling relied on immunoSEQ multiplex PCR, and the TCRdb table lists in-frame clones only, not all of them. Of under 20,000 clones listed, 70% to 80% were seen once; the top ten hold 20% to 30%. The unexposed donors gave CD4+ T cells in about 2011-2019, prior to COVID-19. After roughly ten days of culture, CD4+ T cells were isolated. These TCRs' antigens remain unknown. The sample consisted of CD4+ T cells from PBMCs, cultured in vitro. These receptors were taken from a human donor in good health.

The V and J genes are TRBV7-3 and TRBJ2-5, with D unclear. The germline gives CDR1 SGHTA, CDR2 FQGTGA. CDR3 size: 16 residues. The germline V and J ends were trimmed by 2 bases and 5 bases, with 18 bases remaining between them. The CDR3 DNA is TGTGCCAGCAGCTTAGGCTCGTCCTTCAAAGGGGAGACCCAGTACTTC. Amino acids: CASSLGSSFKGETQYF.

The CDR3 spells CSVVWRVAREQFF. The CDR3 nucleotides read TGCAGCGTTGTTTGGCGGGTGGCACGAGAGCAGTTCTTC. J is TRBJ2-1 and V is TRBV29-1, with D perhaps matching TRBD2 (5 bases). Trimming shortened V by 4 bases and J by 10 bases, and 17 bases separated the two germline ends. Looked up from germline, CDR1 is SQVTM and CDR2 is ANQGSEA. The CDR3 loop spans 13 amino acids.

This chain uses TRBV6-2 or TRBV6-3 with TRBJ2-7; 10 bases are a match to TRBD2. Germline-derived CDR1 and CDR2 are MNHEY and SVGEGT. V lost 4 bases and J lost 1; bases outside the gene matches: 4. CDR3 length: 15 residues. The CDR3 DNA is TGTGCCAGCAGTTGGCCTAGCGGGAGTTCCTACGAGCAGTACTTC. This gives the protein CASSWPSGSSYEQYF.

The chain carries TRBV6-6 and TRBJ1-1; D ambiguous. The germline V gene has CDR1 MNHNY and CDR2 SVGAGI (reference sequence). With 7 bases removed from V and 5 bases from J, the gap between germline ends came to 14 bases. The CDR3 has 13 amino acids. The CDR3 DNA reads TGTGCCAGCACTCCCACGTCGGTTACTGAAGCTTTCTTT. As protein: CASTPTSVTEAFF.

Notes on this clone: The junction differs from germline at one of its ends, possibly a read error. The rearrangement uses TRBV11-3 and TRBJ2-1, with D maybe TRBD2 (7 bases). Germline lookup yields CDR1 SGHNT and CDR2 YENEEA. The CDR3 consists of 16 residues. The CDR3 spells CARSLGGGRGFNEQFF. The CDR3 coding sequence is TGTGCCAGAAGCTTGGGGGGGGGAAGGGGGTTCAATGAGCAGTTCTTC.

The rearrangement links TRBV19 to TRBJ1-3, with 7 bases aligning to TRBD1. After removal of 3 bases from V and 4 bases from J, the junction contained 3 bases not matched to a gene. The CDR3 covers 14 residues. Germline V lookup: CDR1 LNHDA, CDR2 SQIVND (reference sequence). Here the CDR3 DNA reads TGTGCCAGTAGTATCGGGACAGTCGGAAACACCATATATTTT. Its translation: CASSIGTVGNTIYF. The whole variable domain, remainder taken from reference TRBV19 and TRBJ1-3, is DGGITQSPKYLFRKEGQNVTLSCEQNLNHDAMYWYRQDPGQGLRLIYYSQIVNDFQKGDIAEGYSVSREKKESFPLTVTSAQKNPTAFYLCASSIGTVGNTIYFGEGSWLTVV.

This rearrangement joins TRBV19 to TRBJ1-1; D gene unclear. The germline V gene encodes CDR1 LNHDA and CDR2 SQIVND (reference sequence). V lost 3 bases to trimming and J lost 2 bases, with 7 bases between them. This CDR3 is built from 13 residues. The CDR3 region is CASSIEVNTEAFF. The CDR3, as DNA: TGTGCCAGTAGTATTGAGGTCAACACTGAAGCTTTCTTT.

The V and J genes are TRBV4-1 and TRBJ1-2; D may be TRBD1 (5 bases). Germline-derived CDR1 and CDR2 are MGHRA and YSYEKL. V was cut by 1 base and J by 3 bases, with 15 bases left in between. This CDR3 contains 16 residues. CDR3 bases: TGCGCCAGCAGCCAAGTGAGGGCAGGGTCGGACTATGGCTACACCTTC. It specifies CASSQVRAGSDYGYTF.

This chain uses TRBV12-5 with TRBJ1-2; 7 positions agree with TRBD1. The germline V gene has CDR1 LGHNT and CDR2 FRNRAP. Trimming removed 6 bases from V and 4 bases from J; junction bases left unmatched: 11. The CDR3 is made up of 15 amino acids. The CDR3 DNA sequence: TGTGCTAGTGGCCCGGGGGGAGGGGGCGCCTATGGCTACACCTTC. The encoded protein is CASGPGGGGAYGYTF.

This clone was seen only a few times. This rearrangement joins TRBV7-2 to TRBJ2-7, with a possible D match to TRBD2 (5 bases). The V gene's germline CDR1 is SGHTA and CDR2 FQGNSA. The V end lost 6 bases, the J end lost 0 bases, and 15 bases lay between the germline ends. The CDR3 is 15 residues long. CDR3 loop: CASSPTSEGSYEQYF. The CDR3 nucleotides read TGTGCCAGCAGTCCCACGAGCGAGGGCTCCTACGAGCAGTACTTC. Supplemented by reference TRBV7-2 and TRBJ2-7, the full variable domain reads GAGVSQSPSNKVTEKGKDVELRCDPISGHTALYWYRQSLGQGLEFLIYFQGNSAPDKSGLPSDRFSAERTGGSVSTLTIQRTQQEDSAVYLCASSPTSEGSYEQYFGPGTRLTVT.

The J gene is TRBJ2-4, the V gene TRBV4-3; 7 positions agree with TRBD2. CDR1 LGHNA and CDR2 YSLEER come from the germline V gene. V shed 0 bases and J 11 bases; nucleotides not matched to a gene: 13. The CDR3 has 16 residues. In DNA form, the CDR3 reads TGCGCCAGCAGCCAAGATCTGGAGGGATTGGGGGGGTTTCAGTACTTC. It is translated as CASSQDLEGLGGFQYF.

CDR3 nucleotides: TGTGCCAGCAGTGAACAGGGGGACACAGATACGCAGTATTTT. Protein: CASSEQGDTDTQYF. The chain couples TRBV6-4 to TRBJ2-3, with 8 nucleotides matching TRBD1. V shed 3 bases and J 2 bases; nucleotides not matched to a gene: 1. This CDR3 comprises 14 residues. The germline V gene has CDR1 MRHNA and CDR2 SNTAGT.

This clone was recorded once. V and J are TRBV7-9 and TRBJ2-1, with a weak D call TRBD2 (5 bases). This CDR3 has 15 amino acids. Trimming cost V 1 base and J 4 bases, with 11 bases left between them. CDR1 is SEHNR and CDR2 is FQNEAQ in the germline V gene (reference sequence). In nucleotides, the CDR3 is TGTGCCAGCAGCTTAGGAGGGAATTCTTACAATGAGCAGTTCTTC. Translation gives CASSLGGNSYNEQFF.

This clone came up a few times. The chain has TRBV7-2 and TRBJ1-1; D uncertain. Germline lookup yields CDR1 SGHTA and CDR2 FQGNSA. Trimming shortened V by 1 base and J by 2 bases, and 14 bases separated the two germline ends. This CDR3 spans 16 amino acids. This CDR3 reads CASSLVGRGYNTEAFF. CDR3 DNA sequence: TGTGCCAGCAGCTTAGTTGGGCGAGGGTATAACACTGAAGCTTTCTTT. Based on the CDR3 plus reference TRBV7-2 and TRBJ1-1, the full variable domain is GAGVSQSPSNKVTEKGKDVELRCDPISGHTALYWYRQSLGQGLEFLIYFQGNSAPDKSGLPSDRFSAERTGGSVSTLTIQRTQQEDSAVYLCASSLVGRGYNTEAFFGQGTRLTVV.

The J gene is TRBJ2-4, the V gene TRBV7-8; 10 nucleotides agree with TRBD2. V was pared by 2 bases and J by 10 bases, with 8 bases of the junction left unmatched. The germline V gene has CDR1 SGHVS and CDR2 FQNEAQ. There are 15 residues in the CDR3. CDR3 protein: CASSLSPLAGVIQYF. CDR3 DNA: TGTGCCAGCAGCTTATCGCCGCTAGCGGGAGTTATTCAGTACTTC.

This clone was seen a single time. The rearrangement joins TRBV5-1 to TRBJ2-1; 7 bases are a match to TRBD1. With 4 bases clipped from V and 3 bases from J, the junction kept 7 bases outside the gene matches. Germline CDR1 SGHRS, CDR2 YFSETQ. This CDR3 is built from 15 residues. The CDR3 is CASSMAGTVYNEQFF. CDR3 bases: TGCGCCAGCAGCATGGCCGGGACAGTCTACAATGAGCAGTTCTTC.

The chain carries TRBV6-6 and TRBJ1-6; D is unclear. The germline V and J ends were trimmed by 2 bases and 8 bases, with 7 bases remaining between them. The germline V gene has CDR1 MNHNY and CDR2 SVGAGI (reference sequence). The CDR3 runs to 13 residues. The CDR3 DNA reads TGTGCCAGCAGTTACACCGGGGATTCACCCCTCCACTTT. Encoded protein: CASSYTGDSPLHF.

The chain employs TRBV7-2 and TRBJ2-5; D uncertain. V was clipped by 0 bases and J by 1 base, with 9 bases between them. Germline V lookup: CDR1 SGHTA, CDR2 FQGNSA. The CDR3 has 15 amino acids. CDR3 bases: TGTGCCAGCAGCTTAGCGCAGAATTTCCAAGAGACCCAGTACTTC. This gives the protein CASSLAQNFQETQYF. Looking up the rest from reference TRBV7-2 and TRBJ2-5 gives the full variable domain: GAGVSQSPSNKVTEKGKDVELRCDPISGHTALYWYRQSLGQGLEFLIYFQGNSAPDKSGLPSDRFSAERTGGSVSTLTIQRTQQEDSAVYLCASSLAQNFQETQYFGPGTRLLVL.

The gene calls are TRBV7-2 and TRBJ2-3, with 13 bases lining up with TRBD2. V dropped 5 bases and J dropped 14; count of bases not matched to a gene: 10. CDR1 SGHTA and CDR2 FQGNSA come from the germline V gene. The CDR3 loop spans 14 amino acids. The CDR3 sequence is CASSPELAGGVPYF. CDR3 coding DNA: TGTGCCAGCAGCCCGGAACTAGCGGGAGGGGTCCCGTATTTT.

The CDR3 reads CASSPRTGREQFF. CDR3 in DNA: TGTGCCAGCAGTCCCCGGACAGGAAGAGAGCAGTTCTTC. J is TRBJ2-1 and V is TRBV27; 7 nucleotides agree with TRBD1. Losses at the gene ends were 5 bases for V and 10 bases for J; bases not matched to a gene: 8. Germline V lookup: CDR1 MNHEY, CDR2 SMNVEV (reference sequence). The CDR3 runs to 13 residues.